A selection of T cell receptor beta chains follows, all from one sample in a study of neoadjuvant anti-PD-1 for oral cavity cancer. Method: immunoSEQ multiplex PCR; TCRdb's copy keeps in-frame clones and lacks some. The sample contains about 15,000 clones, 60% to 80% of which appear only once. Specimen: PBMCs, collected before nivolumab (anti-PD-1) treatment. The receptors originated from a person aged 35-79 years with oral cavity squamous cell carcinoma. Each CDR3 is given with its conserved first and last residue. Fields, in order: clone size, J gene, V gene, D gene, CDR3 protein, CDR3 DNA. A D gene is named only where the DNA matches it firmly. The size of a clone is reported for some rows only, either as once, few or many, or as a class for expanded clones.

few,TRBJ1-1,TRBV27,TRBD1,CASSLFFDRATEAFF,TGTGCCAGCAGTTTATTCTTTGACAGGGCCACTGAAGCTTTCTTT
once,TRBJ1-2,TRBV9,.,CASSVEGLYGYTF,TGTGCCAGCAGCGTAGAGGGCCTCTATGGCTACACCTTC
.,TRBJ1-6,TRBV21-1,.,CASRHREVLACPYNSPLHF,TGTGCCAGCAGACACCGCGAGGTGCTAGCTTGCCCCTATAATTCACCCCTCCACTTT
.,TRBJ1-2,TRBV11-2,.,CASSPYVLAGYTF,TGTGCCAGCAGCCCCTACGTCTTGGCTGGCTACACCTTC
.,TRBJ1-4,TRBV6-1,.,CASSEWLGATNEKLFF,TGTGCCAGCAGTGAATGGTTGGGAGCAACTAATGAAAAACTGTTTTTT
.,TRBJ1-2,TRBV7-9,TRBD1,CASSLAGQGDGYTF,TGTGCCAGCAGCTTAGCTGGACAGGGGGATGGCTACACCTTC
few,TRBJ1-2,TRBV9,TRBD1,CASSVRDRGFGYTF,TGTGCCAGCAGCGTGCGGGACAGGGGTTTTGGCTACACCTTC
.,TRBJ1-1,TRBV6-6,.,CASSFGQYWAFF,TGTGCCAGCAGTTTCGGGCAGTATTGGGCTTTCTTT
.,TRBJ2-6,TRBV21-1,.,CASSKDPRQGRCGANVLTF,TGTGCCAGCAGCAAAGACCCCCGACAGGGAAGGTGTGGGGCCAACGTCCTGACTTTC
.,TRBJ2-6,TRBV4-2,.,CASSHNRDRSGANVLTF,TGTGCCAGCAGCCATAACAGGGACCGCTCTGGGGCCAACGTCCTGACTTTC
.,TRBJ1-5,TRBV19,TRBD1,CASSPGQGPRYSNQPQHF,TGTGCCAGTAGTCCGGGACAGGGGCCAAGGTATAGCAATCAGCCCCAGCATTTT
.,TRBJ1-2,TRBV9,.,CASSGQTNYGYTF,TGTGCCAGCAGCGGACAGACTAACTATGGCTACACCTTC
.,TRBJ2-5,TRBV7-2,.,CASSLRPPLNQETQYF,TGTGCCAGCAGCTTAAGGCCGCCATTAAACCAAGAGACCCAGTACTTC
.,TRBJ1-1,TRBV9,.,CASSVSVMNTEAFF,TGTGCCAGCAGCGTATCTGTCATGAACACTGAAGCTTTCTTT
.,TRBJ1-1,TRBV9,TRBD1,CASSPTTGVNTEAFF,TGTGCCAGCAGCCCCACTACAGGGGTGAACACTGAAGCTTTCTTT
.,TRBJ1-3,TRBV4-2,TRBD1,CASSHPMGQGGSSGNTIYF,TGTGCCAGCAGCCACCCCATGGGACAGGGGGGATCCTCTGGAAACACCATATATTTT
.,TRBJ2-1,TRBV6-1,.,CASSEIRVRGYNEQFF,TGTGCCAGCAGTGAAATAAGGGTCCGGGGTTACAATGAGCAGTTCTTC
.,TRBJ2-1,TRBV7-9,TRBD1,CASSWFRATGEEQFF,TGTGCCAGCAGCTGGTTTAGGGCGACAGGGGAGGAGCAGTTCTTC
.,TRBJ1-1,TRBV6-5,.,CASSSPGGSNTEAFF,TGTGCCAGCAGTTCCCCCGGCGGGTCGAACACTGAAGCTTTCTTT
.,TRBJ1-2,TRBV27,TRBD1,CASSLGTGNGYTF,TGTGCCAGCAGCCTAGGGACAGGGAATGGCTACACCTTC
.,TRBJ2-1,TRBV5-1,.,CASSLAGDNNYNEQFF,TGCGCCAGCAGCTTGGCCGGGGACAATAATTACAATGAGCAGTTCTTC
.,TRBJ2-1,TRBV28,TRBD1,CASSPHWGQSYNEQFF,TGTGCCAGCAGTCCTCATTGGGGACAGAGCTACAATGAGCAGTTCTTC
.,TRBJ2-1,TRBV9,.,CASSLDLSSYNEQFF,TGTGCCAGCAGCCTCGACCTGAGCTCCTACAATGAGCAGTTCTTC
.,TRBJ1-2,TRBV27,TRBD1,CASSLQGASPNYGYTF,TGTGCCAGCAGTTTGCAGGGGGCTTCCCCTAACTATGGCTACACCTTC
.,TRBJ1-2,TRBV30,.,CAWREIGRGANYGYTF,TGTGCCTGGAGAGAGATTGGGAGAGGAGCTAACTATGGCTACACCTTC
.,TRBJ1-2,TRBV4-2,.,CASSQDRMGSLYGYTF,TGTGCCAGCAGCCAAGATCGAATGGGATCCCTTTACGGCTACACCTTC
.,TRBJ2-5,TRBV14,.,CASSQESETQYF,TGTGCCAGCAGCCAAGAGTCCGAGACCCAGTACTTC
.,TRBJ1-2,TRBV7-9,.,CASSLDLGLVGGYTF,TGTGCCAGCAGCTTAGATCTGGGGTTAGTAGGCGGCTACACCTTC
.,TRBJ1-1,TRBV30,.,CAWSVGGTRAEAFF,TGTGCCTGGAGTGTAGGGGGGACAAGGGCTGAAGCTTTCTTT
.,TRBJ2-7,TRBV5-6,TRBD1,CASSETGVPGEQYF,TGTGCCAGCAGCGAAACAGGGGTCCCCGGCGAGCAGTACTTC
.,TRBJ2-1,TRBV7-8,.,CASSPGWGINNNEQFF,TGTGCCAGCAGCCCAGGTTGGGGTATCAATAACAATGAGCAGTTCTTC
.,TRBJ1-3,TRBV9,TRBD1,CASSVEQGAGNTIYF,TGTGCCAGCAGCGTAGAACAGGGGGCTGGAAACACCATATATTTT
few,TRBJ1-1,TRBV6-1,.,CASSEVLNTEAFF,TGTGCCAGCAGTGAAGTACTGAACACTGAAGCTTTCTTT
.,TRBJ2-1,TRBV6-4,.,CASSGGGGGSVDEQFF,TGTGCCAGCAGCGGGGGTGGCGGTGGGAGCGTGGATGAGCAGTTCTTC
.,TRBJ2-2,TRBV5-4,.,CAEGVTGELFF,TGTGCCGAGGGGGTCACCGGGGAGCTGTTTTTT
few,TRBJ1-2,TRBV19,.,CASSGQNYGYTF,TGTGCCAGTAGTGGGCAGAACTATGGCTACACCTTC
.,TRBJ1-5,TRBV5-1,TRBD1,CASSLAGQPDQPQHF,TGCGCCAGCAGCTTGGCGGGACAGCCAGATCAGCCCCAGCATTTT
.,TRBJ1-5,TRBV9,.,CASSVGGNRGNQPQHF,TGTGCCAGCAGCGTAGGAGGCAATCGAGGCAATCAGCCCCAGCATTTT